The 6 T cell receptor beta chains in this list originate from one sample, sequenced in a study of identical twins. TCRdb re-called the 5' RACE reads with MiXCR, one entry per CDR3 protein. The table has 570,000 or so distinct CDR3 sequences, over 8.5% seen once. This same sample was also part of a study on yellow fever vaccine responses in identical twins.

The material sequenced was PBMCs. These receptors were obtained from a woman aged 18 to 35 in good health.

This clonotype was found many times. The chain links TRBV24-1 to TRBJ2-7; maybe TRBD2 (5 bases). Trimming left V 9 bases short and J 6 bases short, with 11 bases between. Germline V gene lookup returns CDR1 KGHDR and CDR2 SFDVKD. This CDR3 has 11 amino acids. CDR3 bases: TGTGCCACCGATCTCGCGGGCGAGCAGTACTTC. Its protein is CATDLAGEQYF.

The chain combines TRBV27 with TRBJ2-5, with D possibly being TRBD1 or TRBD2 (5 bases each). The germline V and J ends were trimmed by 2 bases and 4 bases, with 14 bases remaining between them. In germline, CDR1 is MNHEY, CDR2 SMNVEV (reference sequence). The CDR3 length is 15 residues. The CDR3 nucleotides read TGTGCCAGCAGTTTACGTGGGACGGCCCGAGAGACCCAGTACTTC. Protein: CASSLRGTARETQYF.

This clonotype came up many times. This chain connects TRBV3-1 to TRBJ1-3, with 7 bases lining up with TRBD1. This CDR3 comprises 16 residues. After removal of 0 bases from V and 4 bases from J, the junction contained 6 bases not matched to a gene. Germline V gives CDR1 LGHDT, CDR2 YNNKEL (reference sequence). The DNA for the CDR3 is TGTGCCAGCAGCCAAGATCGGGACAGATCGGGAAACACCATATATTTT. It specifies CASSQDRDRSGNTIYF. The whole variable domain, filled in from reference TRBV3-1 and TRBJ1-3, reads DTAVSQTPKYLVTQMGNDKSIKCEQNLGHDTMYWYKQDSKKFLKIMFSYNNKELIINETVPNRFSPKSPDKAHLNLHINSLELGDSAVYFCASSQDRDRSGNTIYFGEGSWLTVV.

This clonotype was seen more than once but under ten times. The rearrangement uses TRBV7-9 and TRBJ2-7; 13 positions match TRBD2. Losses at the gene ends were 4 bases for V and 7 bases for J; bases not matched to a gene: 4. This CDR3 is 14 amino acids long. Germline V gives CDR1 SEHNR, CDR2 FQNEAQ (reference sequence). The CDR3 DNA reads TGTGCCAGCAGCTCCGGACTAGCGGGAGTGGAGCAGTACTTC. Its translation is CASSSGLAGVEQYF.

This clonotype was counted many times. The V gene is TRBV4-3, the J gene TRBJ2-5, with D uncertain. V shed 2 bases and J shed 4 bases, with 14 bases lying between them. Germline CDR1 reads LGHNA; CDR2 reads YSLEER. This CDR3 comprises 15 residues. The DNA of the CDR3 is TGCGCCAGCAGCCAACTCCTAGGTTGGGGAGAGACCCAGTACTTC. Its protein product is CASSQLLGWGETQYF.

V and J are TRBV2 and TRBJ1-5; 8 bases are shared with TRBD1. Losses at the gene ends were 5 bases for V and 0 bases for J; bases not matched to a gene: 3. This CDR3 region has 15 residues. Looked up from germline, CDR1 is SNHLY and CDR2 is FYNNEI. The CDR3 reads CASSFGQGSNQPQHF. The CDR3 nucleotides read TGTGCCAGCAGTTTTGGACAGGGTAGCAATCAGCCCCAGCATTTT.